The rows below give T cell receptor beta chains drawn from one sample of a study of cytomegalovirus exposure and HLA in healthy donors. Sequencing used immunoSEQ multiplex PCR; TCRdb keeps in-frame clones, though not all of them. Of approximately 150,000 clones in the sample, 82% were seen once. Specimen: PBMCs. The receptors derive from a man aged 45-60 years in good health and CMV-seropositive. The CDR3 runs from the conserved cysteine through the conserved F or W. A D gene is named only where the DNA matches it firmly. Some rows have no size entry. The others give once, few or many, or a class for an expanded clone.

-	TRBV19	TRBJ2-1	-	CASRWRDSSYNEQFF	TGTGCCAGTAGGTGGCGGGACAGCTCCTACAATGAGCAGTTCTTC
TRBD1	TRBV19	TRBJ2-2	once	CASRGTGGLVGELFF	TGTGCCAGTAGAGGGACAGGGGGCTTGGTCGGGGAGCTGTTTTTT
-	TRBV2	TRBJ1-2	-	CASRERTANYGYTF	TGTGCCAGCAGAGAGCGGACAGCTAACTATGGCTACACCTTC
-	TRBV9	TRBJ1-1	-	CASSPRTVQNTEAFF	TGTGCCAGCAGCCCGAGGACAGTGCAGAACACTGAAGCTTTCTTT
TRBD1	TRBV19	TRBJ1-1	-	CASSTRTGTRIFF	TGTGCCAGTAGTACACGGACAGGGACAAGGATTTTCTTT
TRBD1	TRBV28	TRBJ2-7	once	CASSPPGQGRSEQYF	TGTGCCAGCAGCCCCCCAGGACAGGGAAGATCCGAGCAGTACTTC
TRBD2	TRBV18	TRBJ2-3	once	CASSPTSGARKGTTDTQYF	TGTGCCAGCTCACCTACTAGCGGAGCGAGAAAAGGGACCACAGATACGCAGTATTTT
TRBD2	TRBV6-6	TRBJ2-3	-	CASSPKREVGTDTQYF	TGTGCCAGCAGTCCTAAGCGGGAGGTCGGCACAGATACGCAGTATTTT
TRBD1	TRBV30	TRBJ2-7	-	CAWSQGHEQYF	TGTGCCTGGTCACAGGGGCACGAGCAGTACTTC
-	TRBV2	TRBJ2-1	-	CASRPREGGAYNEQFF	TGTGCCAGCAGACCCCGCGAGGGGGGGGCCTACAATGAGCAGTTCTTC
TRBD2	TRBV27	TRBJ2-7	-	CASSAGTSVPGWYEQYF	TGTGCCAGCAGTGCCGGGACTAGCGTTCCAGGTTGGTACGAGCAGTACTTC
-	TRBV27	TRBJ1-2	-	CASSLSARGGRDYTF	TGTGCCAGCAGTTTATCAGCCCGGGGGGGGCGCGACTACACCTTC
TRBD2	TRBV14	TRBJ2-7	few	CASSALAGGYEQYF	TGTGCCAGCAGCGCACTAGCGGGGGGCTACGAGCAGTACTTC
-	TRBV25-1	TRBJ1-4	-	CASSEAGQEKLFF	TGTGCCAGCAGTGAGGCAGGGCAAGAAAAACTGTTTTTT
-	TRBV6-5	TRBJ1-5	-	CASSYAGNQPQHF	TGTGCCAGCAGTTACGCAGGGAATCAGCCCCAGCATTTT
-	TRBV5-8	TRBJ2-2	-	CASSLVRVGTGELFF	TGTGCCAGCAGCTTGGTCAGGGTCGGCACCGGGGAGCTGTTTTTT
TRBD1	TRBV29-1	TRBJ1-1	once	CSAPTGPNTEAFF	TGCAGCGCTCCGACAGGGCCGAACACTGAAGCTTTCTTT
TRBD1	TRBV19	TRBJ1-2	-	CASRSRGVGYGYTF	TGTGCCAGTAGATCCAGGGGGGTAGGCTATGGCTACACCTTC
TRBD1	TRBV11-1	TRBJ2-3	-	CASSLSGTGGTDAQYF	TGTGCCAGCAGCCTTAGCGGGACAGGGGGCACAGATGCGCAGTATTTT
TRBD1	TRBV6-5	TRBJ2-7	-	CASGRDRGDEQYF	TGTGCCAGCGGGAGGGACAGGGGTGACGAGCAGTACTTC
-	TRBV2	TRBJ2-7	few	CASSVVREQYF	TGTGCCAGCAGTGTTGTCCGCGAGCAGTACTTC
TRBD1	TRBV28	TRBJ2-3	-	CASSSAWTGELFQVSTDTQYF	TGTGCCAGCAGTTCCGCCTGGACAGGGGAACTCTTTCAAGTTAGCACAGATACGCAGTATTTT
TRBD1	TRBV5-1	TRBJ1-2	-	CASSLDFQGDYGYTF	TGCGCCAGCAGCTTGGATTTCCAGGGGGACTATGGCTACACCTTC
-	TRBV7-3	TRBJ1-2	-	CASSPRSGDGYTF	TGTGCCAGCAGCCCAAGGTCAGGGGACGGCTACACCTTC
TRBD1	TRBV7-3	TRBJ1-1	once	CASSFGQGAEAFF	TGTGCCAGCAGCTTCGGACAGGGGGCTGAAGCTTTCTTT
-	TRBV19	TRBJ2-3	-	CASRTTGDTQYF	TGTGCCAGTAGGACGACAGGAGATACGCAGTATTTT
-	TRBV7-2	TRBJ1-1	-	CASSPPGGAGTEAFF	TGTGCCAGCAGCCCTCCCGGCGGGGCGGGGACTGAAGCTTTCTTT
TRBD2	TRBV6-6	TRBJ2-3	few	CASSYPGGTDTQYF	TGTGCCAGCAGTTACCCCGGGGGGACAGATACGCAGTATTTT
TRBD2	TRBV5-1	TRBJ2-1	-	CASSSRDYPYNEQFF	TGCGCCAGCAGCTCCCGGGACTATCCCTACAATGAGCAGTTCTTC
TRBD1	TRBV11-2	TRBJ1-1	-	CASERDRFMNTEAFF	TGTGCCAGCGAGAGGGACAGGTTCATGAACACTGAAGCTTTCTTT
-	TRBV25-1	TRBJ1-5	-	CASSAQIHQPQHF	TGTGCCAGCAGTGCACAGATTCATCAGCCCCAGCATTTT
-	TRBV2	TRBJ2-6	-	CASNVPGQDGGANGLTF	TGTGCCAGCAACGTCCCGGGACAGGATGGGGGGGCCAACGGCCTGACTTTC
-	TRBV28	TRBJ1-2	-	CASSYRLYGYTF	TGTGCCAGCAGTTACAGACTATATGGCTACACCTTC
-	TRBV19	TRBJ1-5	-	CAGGQSQPQHF	TGTGCCGGAGGACAGTCTCAGCCCCAGCATTTT
TRBD2	TRBV4-1	TRBJ2-7	-	CASSQAPTSGRPGEQYF	TGCGCCAGCAGCCAAGCCCCGACTAGCGGGAGGCCGGGGGAGCAGTACTTC
-	TRBV28	TRBJ2-1	-	CASSSGGWPSYNEQFF	TGTGCCAGCAGCTCGGGGGGCTGGCCCTCCTACAATGAGCAGTTCTTC
-	TRBV30	TRBJ1-6	-	CAWSLGGSYNSPLHF	TGTGCCTGGAGTTTGGGAGGCTCCTATAATTCACCCCTCCACTTT
TRBD2	TRBV7-3	TRBJ2-1	-	CASSLGLAGSYNEQFF	TGTGCCAGCAGCTTAGGGCTAGCGGGATCCTACAATGAGCAGTTCTTC
-	TRBV6-5	TRBJ1-4	-	CASSRAGATNEKLFF	TGTGCCAGCAGCCGGGCCGGGGCAACTAATGAAAAACTGTTTTTT
-	TRBV5-4	TRBJ1-2	-	CASSLYNSDYGYTF	TGTGCCAGCAGCTTGTATAACAGTGACTATGGCTACACCTTC
-	TRBV13	TRBJ2-7	-	CASSLVSHRGNEQYF	TGTGCCAGCAGCTTAGTCTCCCACCGAGGGAACGAGCAGTACTTC
-	TRBV15	TRBJ1-5	-	CATSRDTGINQPQHF	TGTGCCACCAGCAGAGATACAGGGATCAATCAGCCCCAGCATTTT
TRBD1	TRBV5-6	TRBJ2-7	-	CASSFDRGLSYEQYF	TGTGCCAGCAGTTTTGACAGGGGACTCTCCTACGAGCAGTACTTC
-	TRBV10-3	TRBJ2-5	once	CAISGQTEETQYF	TGTGCCATCAGTGGGCAGACAGAAGAGACCCAGTACTTC
-	TRBV11-1	TRBJ1-6	once	CASSLEGDSPLHF	TGTGCCAGCAGCTTAGAGGGAGATTCACCCCTCCACTTT
TRBD2	TRBV11-1	TRBJ2-1	-	CASSDQPGLAGVDNEQFF	TGTGCCAGCAGCGACCAGCCGGGACTAGCGGGGGTGGACAATGAGCAGTTCTTC
TRBD2	TRBV7-9	TRBJ2-1	-	CASSKSGTSRYNEQFF	TGTGCCAGCAGCAAGTCCGGGACTAGCAGGTACAATGAGCAGTTCTTC
-	TRBV2	TRBJ2-7	few	CASASRGRKNEQYF	TGTGCCAGCGCCTCGCGGGGGCGGAAAAACGAGCAGTACTTC
-	TRBV19	TRBJ1-1	-	CASRGTSNTEAFF	TGTGCCAGTAGGGGGACATCGAACACTGAAGCTTTCTTT
TRBD1	TRBV6-6	TRBJ2-7	-	CASLPGQGAYEQYF	TGTGCCAGCCTCCCGGGACAGGGCGCCTACGAGCAGTACTTC
TRBD2	TRBV5-5	TRBJ2-5	-	CASSLAGSGAQETQYF	TGTGCCAGCAGCTTGGCCGGGAGCGGGGCCCAAGAGACCCAGTACTTC